A single T cell receptor beta chain is shown here with its context. How the authors handled the data: The assay estimated nucleated cells by amplifying reference gene primers. TCRdb's table, derived via immunoSEQ multiplex PCR, lists solely in-frame clones and lacks some. Clonal size and the V and J genes are those of that table, whereas D and trimming came from the DNA. This table holds 250,000 to 350,000 clones, 85% to 90% found once. The data are from a study of blood T cell repertoires in COVID-19. Background on the study: Nucleic acid was either cDNA or gDNA, and it came from T cells, B-cell-depleted T cells, or PBMCs.

This TCR derives from a woman aged 50 to 60 with COVID-19, enrolled during active disease. Sequencing was performed on peripheral blood.

The DNA of the CDR3 is TGTGCCTGGAGTGTACTTGCAGGGGGCGTTGGAAACACCATATATTTT. Protein sequence: CAWSVLAGGVGNTIYF. The genes are TRBV30 and TRBJ1-3, with TRBD1 matching over 8 bases. This CDR3 has 16 amino acids. Germline CDR1 reads GTSNPN; CDR2 reads SVGIG (reference sequence). V lost 0 bases to trimming and J lost 3 bases; unmatched junction nucleotides: 7.